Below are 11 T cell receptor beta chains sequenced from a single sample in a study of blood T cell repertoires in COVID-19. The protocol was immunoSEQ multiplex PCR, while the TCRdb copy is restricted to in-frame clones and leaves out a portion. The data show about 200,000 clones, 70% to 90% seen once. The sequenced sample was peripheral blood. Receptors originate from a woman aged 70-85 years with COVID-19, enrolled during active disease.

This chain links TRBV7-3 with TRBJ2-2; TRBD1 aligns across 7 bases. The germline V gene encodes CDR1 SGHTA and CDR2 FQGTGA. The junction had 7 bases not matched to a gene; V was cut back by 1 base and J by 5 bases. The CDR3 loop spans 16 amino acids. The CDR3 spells CASSLNAGTVTGELFF. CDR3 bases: TGTGCCAGCAGCTTAAACGCCGGGACAGTAACCGGGGAGCTGTTTTTT.

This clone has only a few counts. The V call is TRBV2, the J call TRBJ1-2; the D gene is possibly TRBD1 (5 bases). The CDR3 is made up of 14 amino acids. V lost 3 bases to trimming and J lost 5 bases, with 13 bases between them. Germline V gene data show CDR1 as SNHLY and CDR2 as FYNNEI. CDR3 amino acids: CASSEGGGRYGYTF. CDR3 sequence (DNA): TGTGCCAGCAGTGAGGGTGGGGGGAGGTATGGCTACACCTTC.

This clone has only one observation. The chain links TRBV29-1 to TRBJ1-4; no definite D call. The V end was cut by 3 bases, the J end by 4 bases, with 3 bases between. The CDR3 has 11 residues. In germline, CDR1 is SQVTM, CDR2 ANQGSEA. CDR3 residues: CSVDNNEKLFF. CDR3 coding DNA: TGCAGCGTTGACAATAATGAAAAACTGTTTTTT. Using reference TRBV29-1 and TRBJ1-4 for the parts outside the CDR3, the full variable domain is SAVISQKPSRDICQRGTSLTIQCQVDSQVTMMFWYRQQPGQSLTLIATANQGSEATYESGFVIDKFPISRPNLTFSTLTVSNMSPEDSSIYLCSVDNNEKLFFGSGTQLSVL.

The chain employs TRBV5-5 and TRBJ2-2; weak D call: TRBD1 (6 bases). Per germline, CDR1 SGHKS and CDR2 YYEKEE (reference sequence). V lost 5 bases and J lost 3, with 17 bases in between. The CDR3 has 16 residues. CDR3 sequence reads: CASRADRATDTGELFF. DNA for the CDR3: TGTGCCAGCAGAGCGGACAGAGCTACTGACACCGGGGAGCTGTTTTTT.

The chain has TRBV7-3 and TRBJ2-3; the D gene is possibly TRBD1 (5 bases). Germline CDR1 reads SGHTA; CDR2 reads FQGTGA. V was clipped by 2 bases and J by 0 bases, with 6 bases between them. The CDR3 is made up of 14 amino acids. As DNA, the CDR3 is TGTGCCAGCAGCTTACCAGGGAGCACAGATACGCAGTATTTT. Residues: CASSLPGSTDTQYF.

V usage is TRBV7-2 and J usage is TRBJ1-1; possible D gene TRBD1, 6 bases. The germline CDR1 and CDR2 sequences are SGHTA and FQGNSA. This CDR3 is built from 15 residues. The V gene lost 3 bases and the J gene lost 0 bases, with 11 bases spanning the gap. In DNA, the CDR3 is TGTGCCAGCAGCTTCGGACAGCCTATGAACACTGAAGCTTTCTTT. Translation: CASSFGQPMNTEAFF. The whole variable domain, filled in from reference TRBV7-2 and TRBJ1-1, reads GAGVSQSPSNKVTEKGKDVELRCDPISGHTALYWYRQSLGQGLEFLIYFQGNSAPDKSGLPSDRFSAERTGGSVSTLTIQRTQQEDSAVYLCASSFGQPMNTEAFFGQGTRLTVV.

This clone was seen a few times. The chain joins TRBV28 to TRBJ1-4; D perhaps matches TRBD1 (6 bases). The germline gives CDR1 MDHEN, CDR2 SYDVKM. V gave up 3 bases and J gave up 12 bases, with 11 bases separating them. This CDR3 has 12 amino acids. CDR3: CASSFGQFQLFF. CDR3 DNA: TGTGCCAGCAGTTTTGGACAGTTTCAACTGTTTTTT.

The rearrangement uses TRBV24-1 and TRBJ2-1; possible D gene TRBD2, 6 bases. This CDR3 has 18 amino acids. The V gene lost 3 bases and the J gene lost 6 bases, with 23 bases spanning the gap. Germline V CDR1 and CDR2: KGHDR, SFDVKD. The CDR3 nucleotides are TGTGCCACCAGTGATCAGCCCTCCGGAGAGGCGGGGTTCAATGAGCAGTTCTTC. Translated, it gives CATSDQPSGEAGFNEQFF.

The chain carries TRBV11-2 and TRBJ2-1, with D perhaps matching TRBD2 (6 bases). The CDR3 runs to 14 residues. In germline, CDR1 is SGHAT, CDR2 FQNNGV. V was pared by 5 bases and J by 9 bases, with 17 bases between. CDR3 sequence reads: CASSDRLHGGEQFF. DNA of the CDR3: TGTGCCAGCAGCGACCGCCTACACGGGGGTGAGCAGTTCTTC.

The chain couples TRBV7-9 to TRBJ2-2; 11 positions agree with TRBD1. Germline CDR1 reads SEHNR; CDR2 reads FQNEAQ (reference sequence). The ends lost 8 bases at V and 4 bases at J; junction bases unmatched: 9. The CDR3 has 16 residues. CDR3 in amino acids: CASFKWDRGFTGELFF. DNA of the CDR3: TGTGCCAGCTTTAAGTGGGACAGGGGGTTCACCGGGGAGCTGTTTTTT.

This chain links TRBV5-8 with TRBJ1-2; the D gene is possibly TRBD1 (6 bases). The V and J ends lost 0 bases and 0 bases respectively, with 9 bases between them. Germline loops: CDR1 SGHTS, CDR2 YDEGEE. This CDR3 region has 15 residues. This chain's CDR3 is CASSLEPGANYGYTF. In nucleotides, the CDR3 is TGTGCCAGCAGCTTGGAGCCAGGGGCTAACTATGGCTACACCTTC.